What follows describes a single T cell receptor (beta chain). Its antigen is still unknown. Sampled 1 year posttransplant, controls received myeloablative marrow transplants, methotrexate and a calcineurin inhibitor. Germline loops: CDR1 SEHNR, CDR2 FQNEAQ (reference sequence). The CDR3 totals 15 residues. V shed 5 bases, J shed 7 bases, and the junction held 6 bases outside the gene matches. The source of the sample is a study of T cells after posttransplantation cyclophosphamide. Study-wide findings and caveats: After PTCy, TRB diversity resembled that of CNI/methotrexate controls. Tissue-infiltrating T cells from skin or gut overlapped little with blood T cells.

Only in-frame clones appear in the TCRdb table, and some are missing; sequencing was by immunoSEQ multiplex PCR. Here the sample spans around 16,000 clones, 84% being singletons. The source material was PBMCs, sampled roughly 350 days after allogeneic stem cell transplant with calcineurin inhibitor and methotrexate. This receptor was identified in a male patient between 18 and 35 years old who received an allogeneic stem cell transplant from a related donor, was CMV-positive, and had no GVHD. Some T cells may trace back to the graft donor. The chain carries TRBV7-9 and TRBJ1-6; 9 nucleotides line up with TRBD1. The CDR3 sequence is CASSQKGTGNSPLHF. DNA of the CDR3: TGTGCCAGCAGCCAAAAGGGGACAGGGAATTCACCCCTCCACTTT.